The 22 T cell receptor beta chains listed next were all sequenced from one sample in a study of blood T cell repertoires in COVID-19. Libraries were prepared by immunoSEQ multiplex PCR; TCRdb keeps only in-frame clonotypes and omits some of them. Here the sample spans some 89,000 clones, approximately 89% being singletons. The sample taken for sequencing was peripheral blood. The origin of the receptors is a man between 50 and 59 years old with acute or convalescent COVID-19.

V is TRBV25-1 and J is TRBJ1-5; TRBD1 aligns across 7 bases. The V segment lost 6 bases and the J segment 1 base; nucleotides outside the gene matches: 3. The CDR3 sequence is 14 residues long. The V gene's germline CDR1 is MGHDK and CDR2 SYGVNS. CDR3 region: CASSQGESNQPQHF. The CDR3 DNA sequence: TGTGCCAGCAGCCAGGGGGAGAGCAATCAGCCCCAGCATTTT.

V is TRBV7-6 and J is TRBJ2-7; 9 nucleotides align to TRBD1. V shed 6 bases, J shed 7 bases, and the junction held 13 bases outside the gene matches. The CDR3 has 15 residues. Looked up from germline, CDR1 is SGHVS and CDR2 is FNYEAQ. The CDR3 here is CASSEDWGQGQEQYF. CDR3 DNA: TGTGCCAGCAGTGAAGATTGGGGACAGGGTCAAGAGCAGTACTTC.

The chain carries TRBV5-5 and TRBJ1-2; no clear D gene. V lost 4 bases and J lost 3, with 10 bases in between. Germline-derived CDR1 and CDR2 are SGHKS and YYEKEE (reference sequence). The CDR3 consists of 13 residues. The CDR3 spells CASSPEQDYGYTF. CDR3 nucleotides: TGTGCCAGCAGCCCTGAGCAGGACTATGGCTACACCTTC.

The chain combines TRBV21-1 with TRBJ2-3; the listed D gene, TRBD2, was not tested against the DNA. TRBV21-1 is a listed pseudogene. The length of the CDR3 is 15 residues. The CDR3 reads CASVSTSGYTDTQYF. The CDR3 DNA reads TGTGCCAGCGTCTCGACTAGCGGTTACACAGATACGCAGTATTTT.

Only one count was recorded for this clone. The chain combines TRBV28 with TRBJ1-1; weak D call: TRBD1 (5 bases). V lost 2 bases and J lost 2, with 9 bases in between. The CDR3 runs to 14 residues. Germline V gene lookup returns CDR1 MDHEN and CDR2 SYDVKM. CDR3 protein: CASSLGALNTEAFF. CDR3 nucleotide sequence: TGTGCCAGCAGTTTAGGGGCCCTTAACACTGAAGCTTTCTTT.

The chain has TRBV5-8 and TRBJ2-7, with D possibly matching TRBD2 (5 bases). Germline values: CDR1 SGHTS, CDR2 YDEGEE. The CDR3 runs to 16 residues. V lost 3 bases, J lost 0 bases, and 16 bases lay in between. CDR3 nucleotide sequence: TGTGCCAGCAGCTGGGGAGTCGGAGTTAGCTCCTACGAGCAGTACGTC. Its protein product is CASSWGVGVSSYEQYV.

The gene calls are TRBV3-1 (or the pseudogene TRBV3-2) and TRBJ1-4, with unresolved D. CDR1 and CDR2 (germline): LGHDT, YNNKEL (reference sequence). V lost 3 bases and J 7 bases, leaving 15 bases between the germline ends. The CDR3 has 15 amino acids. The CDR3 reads CASSHGLYGSEKLFF. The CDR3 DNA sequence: TGTGCCAGCAGCCATGGACTCTATGGGAGTGAAAAACTGTTTTTT.

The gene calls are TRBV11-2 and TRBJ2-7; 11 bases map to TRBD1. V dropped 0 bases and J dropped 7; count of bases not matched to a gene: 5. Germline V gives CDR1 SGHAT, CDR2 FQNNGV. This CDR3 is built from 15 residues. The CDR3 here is CASSLDPGQGVEQYF. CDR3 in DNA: TGTGCCAGCAGCTTAGATCCGGGACAGGGGGTGGAGCAGTACTTC.

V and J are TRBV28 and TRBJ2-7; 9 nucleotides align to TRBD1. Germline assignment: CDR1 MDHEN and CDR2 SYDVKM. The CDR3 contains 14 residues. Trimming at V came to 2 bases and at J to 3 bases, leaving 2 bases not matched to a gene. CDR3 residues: CASSLRQGGYEQYF. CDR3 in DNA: TGTGCCAGCAGTTTAAGACAGGGGGGCTACGAGCAGTACTTC.

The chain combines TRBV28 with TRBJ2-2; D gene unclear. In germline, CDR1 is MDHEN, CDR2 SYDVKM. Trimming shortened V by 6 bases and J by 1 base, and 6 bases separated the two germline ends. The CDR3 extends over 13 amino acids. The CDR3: CASSTMNTGELFF. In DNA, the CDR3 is TGTGCCAGCAGCACTATGAACACCGGGGAGCTGTTTTTT.

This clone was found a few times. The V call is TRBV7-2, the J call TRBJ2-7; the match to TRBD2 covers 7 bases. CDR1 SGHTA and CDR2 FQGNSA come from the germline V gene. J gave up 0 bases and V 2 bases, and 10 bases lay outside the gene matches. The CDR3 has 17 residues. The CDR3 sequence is CASSLLPGGISSYEQYF. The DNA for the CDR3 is TGTGCCAGCAGCTTACTACCGGGAGGCATAAGCTCCTACGAGCAGTACTTC.

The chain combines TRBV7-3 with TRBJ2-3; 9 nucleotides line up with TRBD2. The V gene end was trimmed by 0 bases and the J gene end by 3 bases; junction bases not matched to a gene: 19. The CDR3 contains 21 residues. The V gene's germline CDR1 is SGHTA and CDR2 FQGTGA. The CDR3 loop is CASSLTPRAGLARGPTDTQYF. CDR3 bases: TGTGCCAGCAGCTTAACCCCCCGCGCAGGACTAGCGAGGGGGCCTACAGATACGCAGTATTTT.

CDR3 DNA: TGTGCCAGCAGTACCCTCCGGCGGGGGGTGAACACTGAAGCTTTCTTT. This gives the protein CASSTLRRGVNTEAFF. The chain has TRBV27 and TRBJ1-1; D is possibly TRBD1 (5 bases). V was clipped by 5 bases and J by 0 bases, with 16 bases between them. This CDR3 contains 16 residues. Germline V lookup: CDR1 MNHEY, CDR2 SMNVEV (reference sequence).

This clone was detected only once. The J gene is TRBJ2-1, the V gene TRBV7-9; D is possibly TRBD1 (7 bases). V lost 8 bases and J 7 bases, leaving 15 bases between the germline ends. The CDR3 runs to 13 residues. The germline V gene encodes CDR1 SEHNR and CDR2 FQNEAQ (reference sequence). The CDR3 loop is CASDPPGGNEQFF. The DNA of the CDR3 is TGTGCCAGCGACCCCCCAGGGGGGAATGAGCAGTTCTTC.

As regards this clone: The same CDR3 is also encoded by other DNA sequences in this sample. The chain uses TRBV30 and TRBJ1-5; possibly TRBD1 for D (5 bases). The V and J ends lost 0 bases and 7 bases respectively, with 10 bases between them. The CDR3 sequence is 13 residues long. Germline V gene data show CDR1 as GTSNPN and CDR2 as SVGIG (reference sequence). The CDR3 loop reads CAWSVGRGQPQHF. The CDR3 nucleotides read TGTGCCTGGAGTGTAGGTAGGGGACAGCCCCAGCATTTT.

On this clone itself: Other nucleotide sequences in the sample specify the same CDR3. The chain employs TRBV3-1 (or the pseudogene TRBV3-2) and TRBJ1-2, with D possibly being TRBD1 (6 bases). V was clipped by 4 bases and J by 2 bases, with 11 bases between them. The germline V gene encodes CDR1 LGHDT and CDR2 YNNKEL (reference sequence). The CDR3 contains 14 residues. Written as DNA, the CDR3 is TGTGCCAGCAGCCCTTTAACAGGGAACTATGGCTACACCTTC. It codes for CASSPLTGNYGYTF.

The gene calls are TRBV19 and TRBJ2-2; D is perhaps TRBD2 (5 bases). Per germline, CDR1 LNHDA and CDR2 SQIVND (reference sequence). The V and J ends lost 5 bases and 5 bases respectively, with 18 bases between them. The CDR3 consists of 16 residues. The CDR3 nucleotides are TGTGCCAGTAGTTACAGCGGCGGCAGGTGGACCGGGGAGCTGTTTTTT. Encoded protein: CASSYSGGRWTGELFF. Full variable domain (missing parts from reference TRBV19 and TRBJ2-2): DGGITQSPKYLFRKEGQNVTLSCEQNLNHDAMYWYRQDPGQGLRLIYYSQIVNDFQKGDIAEGYSVSREKKESFPLTVTSAQKNPTAFYLCASSYSGGRWTGELFFGEGSRLTVL.

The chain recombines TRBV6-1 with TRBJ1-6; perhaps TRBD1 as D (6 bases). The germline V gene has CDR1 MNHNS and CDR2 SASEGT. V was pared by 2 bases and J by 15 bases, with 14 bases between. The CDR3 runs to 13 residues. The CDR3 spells CASSENRENGLHF. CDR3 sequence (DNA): TGTGCCAGCAGTGAAAACAGGGAGAACGGCCTCCACTTT.

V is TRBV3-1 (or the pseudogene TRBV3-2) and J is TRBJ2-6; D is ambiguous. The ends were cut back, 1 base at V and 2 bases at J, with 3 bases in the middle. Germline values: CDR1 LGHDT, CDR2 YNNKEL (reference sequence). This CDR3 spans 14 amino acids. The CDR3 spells CASSQGTGANVLTF. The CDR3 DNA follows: TGTGCCAGCAGCCAAGGTACTGGGGCCAACGTCCTGACTTTC.

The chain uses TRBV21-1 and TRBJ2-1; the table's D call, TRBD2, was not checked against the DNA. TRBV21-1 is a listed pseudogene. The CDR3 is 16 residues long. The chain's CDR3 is CASSNAGLAASNEQFF. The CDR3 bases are TGTGCCAGCAGCAACGCGGGACTAGCGGCCTCCAATGAGCAGTTCTTC.

In DNA, the CDR3 is TGTGCCAGCAGCGGTGGCCGTAGCACAGATACGCAGTATTTT. Translated, it gives CASSGGRSTDTQYF. V usage is TRBV11-3 and J usage is TRBJ2-3; D not certain. The germline CDR1 and CDR2 sequences are SGHNT and YENEEA. V lost 5 bases and J 0 bases, leaving 9 bases between the germline ends. This CDR3 has 14 residues.

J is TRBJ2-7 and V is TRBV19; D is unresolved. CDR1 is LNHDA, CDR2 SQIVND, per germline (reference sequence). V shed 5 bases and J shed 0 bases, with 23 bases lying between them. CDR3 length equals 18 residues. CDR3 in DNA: TGTGCCAGTAGTCCCATCCGCCGTTCCGTTTTTAGCTCCTACGAGCAGTACGTC. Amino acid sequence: CASSPIRRSVFSSYEQYV.